Following are 13 T cell receptor beta chains from one sample sequenced in a study of shared clonotypes between healthy human individuals. Method: immunoSEQ multiplex PCR; TCRdb's copy keeps in-frame clones and lacks some. The data hold approximately 350,000 clones, with around 74% observed a single time. The sequenced material came from memory CD4+ T cells sorted from blood. Subset in this sample: CD45RA-negative fraction. These receptor sequences come from a man younger than 40 in good health.

The CDR3 DNA is TGTGCCATCAGTGAGTCGGCAGGGCCCTATGGCTACACCTTC. Its protein product is CAISESAGPYGYTF. The chain carries TRBV10-3 and TRBJ1-2; possible D gene TRBD1, 5 bases. V lost 0 bases to trimming and J lost 4 bases, with 9 bases between them. This CDR3 contains 14 residues. Per the germline V gene, CDR1 is ENHRY and CDR2 is SYGVKD.

This chain joins TRBV6-1 and TRBJ1-4; 7 nucleotides line up with TRBD1. Germline CDR1 is MNHNS and CDR2 is SASEGT. The CDR3 has 12 amino acids. The J segment lost 15 bases and the V segment lost 5 bases, leaving 9 bases of the junction unmatched. CDR3 in DNA: TGTGCCAGCAGTTGGGACAGACTATGGGTGTTTTTT. Its protein is CASSWDRLWVFF.

The J gene is TRBJ2-7, the V gene TRBV30; tentatively, D is TRBD2 (5 bases). Trimming stripped 5 bases from V and 4 bases from J, with 12 bases between. The V gene's germline CDR1 is GTSNPN and CDR2 SVGIG (reference sequence). This CDR3 spans 12 amino acids. CDR3 residues: CAWGPPGYEQYF. The CDR3 nucleotides read TGTGCCTGGGGCCCGCCGGGGTACGAGCAGTACTTC.

Only a few counts were recorded for this clone. The chain joins TRBV2 to TRBJ1-1, with a possible D match to TRBD1 (6 bases). Germline V lookup: CDR1 SNHLY, CDR2 FYNNEI. This CDR3 contains 15 residues. V gave up 2 bases and J gave up 4 bases, with 14 bases separating them. The CDR3 reads CASSEFEGGTTEAFF. CDR3 bases: TGTGCCAGCAGTGAATTTGAGGGGGGAACCACTGAAGCTTTCTTT.

V gene TRBV13 combines with J gene TRBJ1-4; D not resolved. Germline V gene lookup returns CDR1 PRHDT and CDR2 FYEKMQ (reference sequence). With 1 base removed from V and 5 bases from J, the gap between germline ends came to 14 bases. CDR3 size: 16 residues. The CDR3 DNA is TGTGCCAGCAGCTTAGTGGTTGGAAACGAAAATGAAAAACTGTTTTTT. It is translated as CASSLVVGNENEKLFF.

The rearrangement links TRBV29-1 to TRBJ2-7, with unresolved D. Germline CDR1 and CDR2: SQVTM and ANQGSEA. Trimming cost V 4 bases and J 2 bases, with 6 bases left between them. CDR3 length equals 11 residues. In DNA, the CDR3 is TGCAGCGTTGTATTCACCTACGAGCAGTACTTC. This translates into CSVVFTYEQYF.

Notes on this clone: A much bigger clone sits one base away, suggesting this may be a read error. The chain uses TRBV9 and TRBJ2-2; D unresolved. Germline lookup yields CDR1 SGDLS and CDR2 YYNGEE. V lost 0 bases and J lost 7, with 4 bases in between. CDR3 length: 12 amino acids. CDR3 bases: TGTGCCAGCAGCGTAGGGGTCGGGGAGCTGTTTTTT. This gives the protein CASSVGVGELFF.

The V gene is TRBV25-1, the J gene TRBJ2-3, with TRBD2 identical over 7 bases. CDR1 is MGHDK and CDR2 is SYGVNS in the germline V gene. This CDR3 is 15 amino acids long. J was trimmed by 0 bases and V by 7 bases; bases with no gene match: 7. Here the CDR3 reads CASTMTSTSTDTQYF. In DNA, the CDR3 is TGTGCCAGCACGATGACTAGCACAAGCACAGATACGCAGTATTTT.

This clone came up a few times. V is TRBV7-2 and J is TRBJ2-6; 8 nucleotides line up with TRBD1. The CDR3 totals 17 residues. V shed 3 bases, J shed 0 bases, and the junction held 4 bases outside the gene matches. Per the germline V gene, CDR1 is SGHTA and CDR2 is FQGNSA. CDR3: CASSFGQGRSGANVLTF. CDR3 nucleotide sequence: TGTGCCAGCAGCTTCGGACAGGGACGCTCTGGGGCCAACGTCCTGACTTTC. The entire variable domain, with the rest obtained from reference TRBV7-2 and TRBJ2-6, is as follows: GAGVSQSPSNKVTEKGKDVELRCDPISGHTALYWYRQSLGQGLEFLIYFQGNSAPDKSGLPSDRFSAERTGGSVSTLTIQRTQQEDSAVYLCASSFGQGRSGANVLTFGAGSRLTVL.

The V and J genes are TRBV19 and TRBJ2-7; 11 bases are shared with TRBD2. V shed 6 bases, J shed 7 bases, and the junction held 8 bases outside the gene matches. CDR1 is LNHDA, CDR2 SQIVND, per germline (reference sequence). The CDR3 contains 14 residues. CDR3 coding DNA: TGTGCCAGTAGGACACTAGCGGGAGTAGGGGAGCAGTACTTC. Its protein is CASRTLAGVGEQYF.

The chain uses TRBV13 and TRBJ1-1, with D uncertain. This CDR3 contains 14 residues. In germline, CDR1 is PRHDT, CDR2 FYEKMQ (reference sequence). Trimming removed 6 bases from V and 4 bases from J, with 15 bases in between. CDR3 amino acids: CASRSRSWSTEAFF. CDR3 nucleotides: TGTGCCAGCAGGTCCCGCAGCTGGTCCACTGAAGCTTTCTTT.

There are a few counts of this clone. This chain uses TRBV28 with TRBJ2-1; 7 nucleotides agree with TRBD2. Trimming at V came to 10 bases and at J to 6 bases, leaving 9 bases not matched to a gene. The CDR3 length is 13 residues. Germline V gene lookup returns CDR1 MDHEN and CDR2 SYDVKM. CDR3 protein: CAIAGREGNEQFF. The CDR3 region has the DNA TGTGCCATCGCCGGCAGGGAGGGCAATGAGCAGTTCTTC.

The V and J genes are TRBV7-6 and TRBJ1-5; tentative D call: TRBD1 (5 bases). The V and J ends lost 5 bases and 6 bases respectively, with 14 bases between them. The CDR3 sequence is 14 residues long. CDR1 SGHVS and CDR2 FNYEAQ come from the germline V gene. CDR3 residues: CASSRDAGGQPQHF. DNA of the CDR3: TGTGCCAGCAGCCGCGATGCTGGGGGTCAGCCCCAGCATTTT.